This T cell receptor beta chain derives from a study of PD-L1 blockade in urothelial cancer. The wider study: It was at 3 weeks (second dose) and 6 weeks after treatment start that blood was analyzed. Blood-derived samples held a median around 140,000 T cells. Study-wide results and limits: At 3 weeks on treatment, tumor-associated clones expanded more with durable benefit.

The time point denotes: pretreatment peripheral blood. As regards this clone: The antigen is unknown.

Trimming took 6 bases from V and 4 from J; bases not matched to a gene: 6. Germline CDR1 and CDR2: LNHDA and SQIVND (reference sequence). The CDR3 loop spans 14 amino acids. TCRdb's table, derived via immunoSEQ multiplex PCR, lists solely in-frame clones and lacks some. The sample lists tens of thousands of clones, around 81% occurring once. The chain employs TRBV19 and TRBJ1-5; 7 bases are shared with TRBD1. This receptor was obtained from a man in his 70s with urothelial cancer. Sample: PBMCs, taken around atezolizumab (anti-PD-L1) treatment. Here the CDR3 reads CASSPDRENQPQHF. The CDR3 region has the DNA TGTGCCAGTAGCCCAGACAGGGAAAATCAGCCCCAGCATTTT.